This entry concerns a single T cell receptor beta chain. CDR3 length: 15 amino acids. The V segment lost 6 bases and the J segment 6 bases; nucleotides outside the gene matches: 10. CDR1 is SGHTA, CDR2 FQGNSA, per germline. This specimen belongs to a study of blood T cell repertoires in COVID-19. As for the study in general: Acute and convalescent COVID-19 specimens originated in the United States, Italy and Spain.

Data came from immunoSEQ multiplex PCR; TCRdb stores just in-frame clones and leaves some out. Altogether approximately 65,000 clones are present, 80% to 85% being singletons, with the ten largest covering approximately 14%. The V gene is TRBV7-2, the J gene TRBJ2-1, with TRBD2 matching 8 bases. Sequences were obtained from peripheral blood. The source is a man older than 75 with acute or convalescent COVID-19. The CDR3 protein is CASSPDRGGLNEQFF. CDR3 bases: TGTGCCAGCAGTCCCGATCGGGGGGGGCTCAATGAGCAGTTCTTC.